Listed below are T cell receptor beta chains from one sample, sequenced in a study of T cell changes during pregnancy in multiple sclerosis. This table comes from immunoSEQ multiplex PCR, and its TCRdb copy is limited to in-frame clones, with some not included. The sample has 15,000 to 20,000 clones; 88% are singletons. Sample: CD8+ T cells from peripheral blood mononuclear cells, taken after pregnancy. These TCRs come from a female donor in good health, enrolled as a control in a pregnancy study. Each CDR3 is given with its conserved first and last residue. Fields, in order: J gene, V gene, D gene, clone size, CDR3 protein, CDR3 DNA. A D gene is named only where the DNA matches it firmly. Some rows have no size entry. The others give once, few or many, or a class for an expanded clone.

>TRBJ1-1|TRBV11-3|-|once
CASSRGLKNTEAFF
TGTGCCAGCAGTCGAGGACTTAAGAACACTGAAGCTTTCTTT
>TRBJ2-7|TRBV4-3|TRBD1|-
CASSQDRGPRYEQYF
TGCGCCAGCAGCCAAGACAGGGGGCCTCGATACGAGCAGTACTTC
>TRBJ1-1|TRBV4-3|TRBD1|-
CASSQVDREGTEAFF
TGCGCCAGCAGCCAAGTGGACAGGGAGGGGACTGAAGCTTTCTTT
>TRBJ2-5|TRBV19|-|-
CASSPSAGGLPETQYF
TGTGCCAGTAGTCCCTCGGCTGGGGGGTTACCAGAGACCCAGTACTTC
>TRBJ2-7|TRBV30|-|-
CAWRTQGIYEQYF
TGTGCCTGGAGGACACAGGGAATCTACGAGCAGTACTTC
>TRBJ1-1|TRBV27|-|-
CASSVAGTEAFF
TGTGCCAGCAGTGTTGCAGGTACTGAAGCTTTCTTT
>TRBJ1-1|TRBV7-3|-|-
CASSWWGGRRTEAFF
TGTGCCAGCAGCTGGTGGGGGGGGCGCCGGACTGAAGCTTTCTTT
>TRBJ2-7|TRBV11-3|-|-
CASSPTPGHYEQYF
TGTGCCAGCAGCCCGACACCGGGACACTACGAGCAGTACTTC
>TRBJ2-7|TRBV9|-|once
CASSVSVGVKEQYF
TGTGCCAGCAGCGTATCGGTGGGCGTTAAAGAGCAGTACTTC
>TRBJ1-5|TRBV19|-|few
CASSLQADGYISNQPQHF
TGTGCCAGTAGCCTACAGGCCGATGGGTATATTAGCAATCAGCCCCAGCATTTT
>TRBJ1-2|TRBV7-2|-|-
CASSSVPYGYTF
TGTGCCAGCAGCTCTGTCCCCTATGGCTACACCTTC
>TRBJ2-3|TRBV19|TRBD2|once
CASSALAGGSTDTQYF
TGTGCCAGTAGTGCCTTAGCGGGGGGCAGCACAGATACGCAGTATTTT
>TRBJ2-7|TRBV2|-|-
CASSEGLGGAPYEQYF
TGTGCCAGCAGTGAAGGGTTGGGCGGGGCCCCCTACGAGCAGTACTTC
>TRBJ2-3|TRBV6-4|TRBD2|once
CASSDSIGGGGTDTQYF
TGTGCCAGCAGTGACTCGATCGGCGGGGGGGGGACAGATACGCAGTATTTT
>TRBJ2-7|TRBV6-1|TRBD2|medium-sized
CASSGLAGSSYEQYF
TGTGCCAGCAGTGGACTAGCGGGCAGCTCCTACGAGCAGTACTTC
>TRBJ2-1|TRBV5-1|-|-
CASSLGVGGGSYNEQFF
TGCGCCAGCAGCTTGGGCGTCGGGGGAGGCTCCTACAATGAGCAGTTCTTC
>TRBJ1-3|TRBV5-6|-|-
CASSLGSSGNTIYF
TGTGCCAGCAGCTTGGGCAGCTCTGGAAACACCATATATTTT
>TRBJ2-3|TRBV4-2|-|-
CASSHGREADTQYF
TGTGCCAGCAGCCACGGTAGGGAGGCAGATACGCAGTATTTT
>TRBJ2-3|TRBV6-5|-|-
CASSNGGVTDTQYF
TGTGCCAGCAGCAACGGCGGGGTGACAGATACGCAGTATTTT
>TRBJ1-6|TRBV14|-|once
CASSQDEGALSENSPLHF
TGTGCCAGCAGCCAAGATGAAGGAGCCTTATCGGAAAATTCACCCCTCCACTTT
>TRBJ2-7|TRBV5-1|-|-
CASSLGDSNYEQYF
TGCGCCAGCAGCTTGGGAGACTCAAACTACGAGCAGTACTTC
>TRBJ2-2|TRBV4-3|-|-
CASSQPKGLSTGELFF
TGCGCCAGCAGCCAGCCGAAGGGACTGAGCACCGGGGAGCTGTTTTTT
>TRBJ2-1|TRBV11-2|-|-
CASSSEPTLVVGQFF
TGTGCCAGCAGCTCGGAACCAACTCTAGTCGTGGGGCAGTTCTTC
>TRBJ2-7|TRBV27|-|-
CASSRTGMGYEQYF
TGTGCCAGCAGCCGTACAGGGATGGGGTACGAGCAGTACTTC
>TRBJ2-1|TRBV6-1|TRBD1|-
CASTEGTGSDEQFF
TGTGCCAGCACCGAAGGGACAGGGAGCGATGAGCAGTTCTTC
>TRBJ2-5|TRBV27|-|-
CASSSGETQYF
TGTGCCAGCAGTTCAGGCGAGACCCAGTACTTC
>TRBJ2-6|TRBV9|-|-
CASSVESGTGANVLTF
TGTGCCAGCAGCGTAGAGTCGGGGACTGGGGCCAACGTCCTGACTTTC
>TRBJ2-6|TRBV6-4|-|-
CASSDSSGSGANVLTF
TGTGCCAGCAGTGACTCTAGCGGCTCTGGGGCCAACGTCCTGACTTTC
>TRBJ1-4|TRBV15|-|-
CATSRDRGGTNEKLFF
TGTGCCACCAGCAGAGATCGGGGAGGGACTAATGAAAAACTGTTTTTT
>TRBJ1-2|TRBV6-5|-|-
CASRPRGMDGYTF
TGTGCCAGCAGGCCCAGGGGAATGGATGGCTACACCTTC
>TRBJ2-1|TRBV6-5|-|-
CASSYSSELYNEQFF
TGTGCCAGCAGTTACTCTAGCGAACTATACAATGAGCAGTTCTTC
>TRBJ1-2|TRBV5-6|-|-
CASSLQGSGYTF
TGTGCCAGCAGCTTACAGGGAAGTGGCTACACCTTC
>TRBJ1-3|TRBV29-1|-|-
CSVLTKSGNTIYF
TGCAGCGTTCTGACTAAATCTGGAAACACCATATATTTT
>TRBJ2-1|TRBV7-3|-|few
CASSPQQRGDNEQFF
TGTGCCAGCAGCCCCCAGCAGCGCGGAGACAATGAGCAGTTCTTC
>TRBJ1-3|TRBV30|-|-
CAWSGRNSGNTIYF
TGTGCCTGGAGTGGGAGGAACTCTGGAAACACCATATATTTT
>TRBJ1-1|TRBV7-9|-|-
CASRAGAKTEAFF
TGTGCCAGCAGGGCAGGGGCGAAAACTGAAGCTTTCTTT
>TRBJ1-2|TRBV7-9|TRBD1|-
CASSPGQGTWGYTF
TGTGCCAGCAGCCCCGGACAGGGAACTTGGGGCTACACCTTC
>TRBJ2-1|TRBV7-3|TRBD2|-
CASSIGLGTSHNNEQFF
TGTGCCAGCAGCATAGGGTTGGGGACTAGCCATAACAATGAGCAGTTCTTC
>TRBJ1-1|TRBV13|-|-
CASSFSGFTEAFF
TGTGCCAGCAGCTTCAGTGGCTTCACTGAAGCTTTCTTT
>TRBJ2-7|TRBV4-3|-|once
CASSQVGGVGEQYF
TGCGCCAGCAGCCAAGTAGGGGGGGTGGGAGAGCAGTACTTC
>TRBJ2-5|TRBV6-4|TRBD2|-
CASSEGAGEGETQYF
TGTGCCAGCAGTGAAGGGGCGGGGGAAGGAGAGACCCAGTACTTC
>TRBJ1-1|TRBV4-2|-|-
CASKLQGNTEAFF
TGTGCCAGCAAATTACAGGGGAACACTGAAGCTTTCTTT
>TRBJ2-7|TRBV7-9|-|-
CASSLTSREQYF
TGTGCCAGCAGCCTAACTAGCCGCGAGCAGTACTTC
>TRBJ1-5|TRBV19|-|once
CASSRQGNQPQHF
TGTGCCAGTAGTAGACAGGGCAATCAGCCCCAGCATTTT
>TRBJ2-1|TRBV27|-|-
CASRRGGAYNEQFF
TGTGCCAGCCGGAGAGGGGGAGCATACAATGAGCAGTTCTTC
>TRBJ2-1|TRBV7-8|TRBD2|-
CASSYGGGARNEQFF
TGTGCCAGCAGCTATGGCGGGGGGGCTAGGAATGAGCAGTTCTTC
>TRBJ1-1|TRBV27|-|-
CASTLIGGNTEAFF
TGTGCCAGCACTCTTATAGGAGGGAACACTGAAGCTTTCTTT
>TRBJ1-2|TRBV5-6|-|once
CASSPGGLNLIYGYTF
TGTGCCAGCAGCCCTGGGGGACTTAATCTCATCTATGGCTACACCTTC
>TRBJ2-2|TRBV29-1|-|-
CSVEGPLSAGELFF
TGCAGCGTGGAGGGGCCCCTCAGCGCCGGGGAGCTGTTTTTT
>TRBJ2-7|TRBV5-5|TRBD1|-
CASSLGQGVYEQYF
TGTGCCAGCAGCTTGGGACAGGGAGTCTACGAGCAGTACTTC
>TRBJ2-5|TRBV4-3|-|-
CASSLRAQAQETQYF
TGCGCCAGCAGCCTGAGGGCTCAAGCACAGGAGACCCAGTACTTC
>TRBJ2-5|TRBV9|TRBD1|once
CASSPSTGGQETQYF
TGTGCCAGCAGCCCATCGACAGGGGGCCAAGAGACCCAGTACTTC
>TRBJ1-3|TRBV18|-|-
CASSPPGFSGNTIYF
TGTGCCAGCTCACCTCCTGGCTTCTCTGGAAACACCATATATTTT
>TRBJ2-1|TRBV7-9|-|-
CASSSRLVYEQFF
TGTGCCAGCAGCTCCCGACTAGTTTATGAGCAGTTCTTC
>TRBJ1-3|TRBV9|-|-
CASRDQGRGNTIYF
TGTGCCAGCAGAGATCAGGGGCGAGGAAACACCATATATTTT
>TRBJ2-1|TRBV9|TRBD1|-
CASRSGTGGLNEQFF
TGTGCCAGCAGGTCCGGGACAGGGGGCTTGAATGAGCAGTTCTTC
>TRBJ2-7|TRBV4-3|TRBD1|-
CASRGGTGAAYEQYF
TGCGCCAGCAGAGGAGGAACAGGGGCGGCCTACGAGCAGTACTTC
>TRBJ2-1|TRBV4-3|-|-
CASSRSGTGDYNEQFF
TGCGCCAGCAGCCGATCCGGGACTGGGGACTACAATGAGCAGTTCTTC
>TRBJ2-1|TRBV5-4|TRBD2|-
CASSSGGTYNEQFF
TGTGCCAGCAGCTCGGGGGGGACCTACAATGAGCAGTTCTTC
>TRBJ1-2|TRBV2|-|-
CASPNQGARGYTF
TGTGCCAGCCCGAATCAAGGGGCGCGGGGCTACACCTTC